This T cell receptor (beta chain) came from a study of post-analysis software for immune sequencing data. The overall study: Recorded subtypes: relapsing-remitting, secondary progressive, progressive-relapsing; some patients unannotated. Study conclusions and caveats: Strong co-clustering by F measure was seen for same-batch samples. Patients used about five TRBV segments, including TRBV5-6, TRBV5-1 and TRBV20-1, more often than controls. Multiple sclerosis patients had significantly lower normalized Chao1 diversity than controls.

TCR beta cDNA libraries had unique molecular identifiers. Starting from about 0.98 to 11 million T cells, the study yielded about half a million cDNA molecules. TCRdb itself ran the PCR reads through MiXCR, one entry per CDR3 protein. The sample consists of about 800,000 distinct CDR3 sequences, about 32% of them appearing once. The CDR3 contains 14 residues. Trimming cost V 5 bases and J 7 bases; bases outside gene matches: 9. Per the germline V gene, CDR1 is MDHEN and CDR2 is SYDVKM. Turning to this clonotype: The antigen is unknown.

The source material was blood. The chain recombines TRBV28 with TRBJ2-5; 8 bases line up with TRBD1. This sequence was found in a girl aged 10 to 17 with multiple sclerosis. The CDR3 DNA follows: TGTGCCAGCAGTCCTCCGGGACAGGAAGGGACCCAGTACTTC. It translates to CASSPPGQEGTQYF.